A single sample is the source of the 18 T cell receptor beta chains below, sequenced in a study of blood T cell repertoires in COVID-19 (dated by TCRdb to between 2020 and 2021). The protocol used for the library was the immunoSEQ multiplex PCR assay. TCRdb stores this immuneACCESS table with in-frame sequences only. Part of the clones is absent; in the studies checked, under half of the shortfall reflects unresolved V genes, and no reason is known for the rest. Recorded for this sample are about 210,000 clones; roughly 94% of them occurred a single time. The ten largest clonotypes hold approximately 1.2% of the sample. The source material was peripheral blood. The receptor set was obtained from a man aged 30 to 45 with acute or convalescent COVID-19.

The V gene is TRBV27, the J gene TRBJ2-3; 8 nucleotides align to TRBD1. CDR3 length equals 13 residues. After removal of 10 bases from V and 5 bases from J, the junction contained 8 bases not matched to a gene. Per germline, CDR1 MNHEY and CDR2 SMNVEV (reference sequence). CDR3 DNA sequence: TGTGCCACCAAGGGACAGGTCATAGATACGCAGTATTTT. It specifies CATKGQVIDTQYF.

This clone was observed a single time. The J gene is TRBJ2-1, the V gene TRBV6-6; TRBD2 matches 8 bases. CDR3 length: 14 residues. The ends lost 7 bases at V and 10 bases at J; junction bases unmatched: 12. Per germline, CDR1 MNHNY and CDR2 SVGAGI (reference sequence). The CDR3 spells CASTTGRGVVEQFF. The CDR3 DNA reads TGTGCCAGCACCACCGGGAGGGGAGTGGTCGAGCAGTTCTTC.

This clone showed up just once. V is TRBV6-5 and J is TRBJ2-5; TRBD1 aligns across 10 bases. The ends lost 7 bases at V and 3 bases at J; junction bases unmatched: 5. Germline values: CDR1 MNHEY, CDR2 SVGAGI. The CDR3 runs to 14 residues. The CDR3 region has the DNA TGTGCCAGCAAACGACAGGGGGCGAAAGAGACCCAGTACTTC. Translated: CASKRQGAKETQYF.

J is TRBJ1-5 and V is TRBV30; D is perhaps TRBD1 (5 bases). Trimming removed 1 base from V and 6 bases from J, with 16 bases in between. The germline V gene encodes CDR1 GTSNPN and CDR2 SVGIG (reference sequence). The CDR3 spans 15 residues. CDR3 residues: CAWSEGVTPGQPQHF. DNA for the CDR3: TGTGCCTGGAGTGAAGGGGTCACCCCAGGTCAGCCCCAGCATTTT.

This clone was seen just once. This chain uses TRBV6-5 with TRBJ1-2; the match to TRBD1 covers 8 bases. Germline values: CDR1 MNHEY, CDR2 SVGAGI. J was trimmed by 5 bases and V by 8 bases; bases with no gene match: 7. The CDR3 runs 13 residues. In DNA, the CDR3 is TGTGCCAGCGGGGACAGGTCCTTTTATGGCTACACCTTC. It encodes CASGDRSFYGYTF.

The gene calls are TRBV28 and TRBJ2-7; 8 bases line up with TRBD2. This CDR3 is built from 12 residues. The germline gives CDR1 MDHEN, CDR2 SYDVKM. V was clipped by 5 bases and J by 3 bases; unmatched bases: 0. CDR3: CASSTSGYEQYF. The CDR3 DNA follows: TGTGCCAGCAGTACTAGCGGCTACGAGCAGTACTTC.

The rearrangement joins TRBV18 to TRBJ2-7; possibly TRBD1 for D (6 bases). Germline assignment: CDR1 KGHSH and CDR2 LQKENI. The CDR3 is 15 amino acids. The V and J ends lost 0 bases and 4 bases respectively, with 13 bases between them. The CDR3 bases are TGTGCCAGCTCACCACCAGGACAGACCCCTTACGAGCAGTACTTC. This sequence encodes CASSPPGQTPYEQYF.

This chain connects TRBV7-9 to TRBJ1-1; unclear D gene. Trimming cost V 0 bases and J 6 bases, with 8 bases left between them. Germline CDR1 reads SEHNR; CDR2 reads FQNEAQ (reference sequence). This CDR3 spans 13 amino acids. The CDR3 coding sequence is TGTGCCAGCAGCTTAGCGAGGTGGCCTGAAGCTTTCTTT. Amino acids: CASSLARWPEAFF.

V usage is TRBV10-3 and J usage is TRBJ2-1; 9 bases agree with TRBD1. J was trimmed by 9 bases and V by 7 bases; bases with no gene match: 13. There are 15 residues in the CDR3. From germline, CDR1 is ENHRY and CDR2 SYGVKD. The CDR3 DNA is TGTGCCATCACCCGGCAAGGGACAGGGACATCTGAGCAGTTCTTC. It codes for CAITRQGTGTSEQFF.

This chain uses TRBV18 with TRBJ1-2; no clear D. Germline V gene lookup returns CDR1 KGHSH and CDR2 LQKENI. This CDR3 has 15 residues. V was shortened by 3 bases and J by 1 base, with 12 bases between the two germline ends. CDR3 residues: CASSPSNSNNYGYTF. The CDR3 DNA follows: TGTGCCAGCTCACCGAGTAATTCGAATAACTATGGCTACACCTTC. Full variable domain (outside the CDR3, taken from reference TRBV18 and TRBJ1-2): NAGVMQNPRHLVRRRGQEARLRCSPMKGHSHVYWYRQLPEEGLKFMVYLQKENIIDESGMPKERFSAEFPKEGPSILRIQQVVRGDSAAYFCASSPSNSNNYGYTFGSGTRLTVV.

V is TRBV11-2 and J is TRBJ2-7, with TRBD1 as a possible D gene (6 bases). V gave up 3 bases and J gave up 6 bases, with 9 bases separating them. This CDR3 has 12 residues. Germline CDR1 SGHAT, CDR2 FQNNGV. For the CDR3, the DNA is TGTGCCAGCAGCTTCCTAGGGGGCGAGCAGTACTTC. Its protein product is CASSFLGGEQYF.

The chain carries TRBV5-4 and TRBJ1-6, with 9 bases identical to TRBD1. Looked up from germline, CDR1 is SGHNT and CDR2 is YYREEE (reference sequence). With V trimmed by 10 bases and J by 7 bases, 9 bases remained unmatched. This CDR3 spans 14 amino acids. For the CDR3, the DNA is TGTGCCTGCTCAACAGGGGGCGAAAATTCACCCCTCCACTTT. Its translation: CACSTGGENSPLHF.

The V gene is TRBV7-8, the J gene TRBJ1-2; no firm D call. The germline gives CDR1 SGHVS, CDR2 FQNEAQ. V was shortened by 0 bases and J by 3 bases, with 11 bases between the two germline ends. The CDR3 spans 15 residues. DNA of the CDR3: TGTGCCAGCAGCTTAGCGCAACAGTTGGACTATGGCTACACCTTC. As protein: CASSLAQQLDYGYTF.

The J gene is TRBJ2-7, the V gene TRBV4-1; D ambiguous. The length of the CDR3 is 14 residues. CDR1 and CDR2 (germline): MGHRA, YSYEKL. V lost 4 bases, J lost 2 bases, and 12 bases lay in between. The CDR3 DNA is TGCGCCAGCAGCCCGGCGGCACCACCCTACGAGCAGTACTTC. Protein: CASSPAAPPYEQYF.

V is TRBV19 and J is TRBJ1-1; 8 positions agree with TRBD1. Germline V gene data show CDR1 as LNHDA and CDR2 as SQIVND (reference sequence). Trimming at V came to 8 bases and at J to 6 bases, leaving 8 bases not matched to a gene. The CDR3 extends over 13 amino acids. CDR3 sequence reads: CASVDRAWAEAFF. The CDR3 DNA reads TGTGCCAGTGTGGACAGGGCGTGGGCTGAAGCTTTCTTT. Full variable domain (rest looked up from reference TRBV19 and TRBJ1-1): DGGITQSPKYLFRKEGQNVTLSCEQNLNHDAMYWYRQDPGQGLRLIYYSQIVNDFQKGDIAEGYSVSREKKESFPLTVTSAQKNPTAFYLCASVDRAWAEAFFGQGTRLTVV.

CDR3 region: CASSFNPRTITNTEAFF. The CDR3 nucleotides are TGTGCCAGCAGCTTTAATCCCAGAACAATCACGAACACTGAAGCTTTCTTT. The V and J genes are TRBV13 and TRBJ1-1, with D unclear. V shed 3 bases and J shed 1 base, with 18 bases lying between them. CDR1 is PRHDT, CDR2 FYEKMQ, per germline (reference sequence). The CDR3 is 17 amino acids.

The chain has TRBV6-5 and TRBJ1-6; 7 bases line up with TRBD1. Trimming at V came to 5 bases and at J to 7 bases, leaving 8 bases not matched to a gene. The CDR3 is 15 amino acids. Germline assignment: CDR1 MNHEY and CDR2 SVGAGI. The CDR3 DNA reads TGTGCCAGCAGTCAAACGACAGGGCGGAATTCACCCCTCCACTTT. Protein product: CASSQTTGRNSPLHF.

This clone came up once. This chain connects TRBV5-4 to TRBJ2-7, with D possibly being TRBD2 (6 bases). With 3 bases removed from V and 1 base from J, the gap between germline ends came to 8 bases. The CDR3 has 13 amino acids. In germline, CDR1 is SGHNT, CDR2 YYREEE (reference sequence). CDR3: CASSYGGSYEQYF. CDR3 sequence (DNA): TGTGCCAGCAGCTACGGGGGATCCTACGAGCAGTACTTC.